This TCR beta chain is from a study of T cell responses to AZD1222 COVID-19 vaccine (dated by TCRdb to about 2021). General notes on the study: A total of just over 230 trial participants underwent TCR sequencing, of whom 200 to 220 had received two doses of AZD1222 and roughly 26 had received two doses of the MenACWY control vaccine. Trial participants were enrolled by age into subgroups of 18-55, 56-69 and 70-plus years, and around 150, 28 and 57 TCR-sequenced participants, respectively, were included in these subgroups.

The time point label, as the study defines it: baseline before first vaccination. The sample's treatment or condition label, in plain terms: meningococcal conjugate vaccine given as trial control. Vaccinee samples were obtained from the UK trials COV001 and COV002, which included a single-blind randomized controlled phase 2/3 trial of AZD1222 (ChAdOx1 nCoV-19) in healthy adults. Trial participant PBMC samples were collected at day 0 and day 28 after the second dose for TCRbeta chain sequencing. The CDR3 regions of human TCRbeta chains were subjected to immunosequencing. As for the authors' bioinformatics: TCRs in the repertoires were compared against a reference library of SARS-CoV-2-specific TCRs that had been generated with the MIRA antigen-specificity platform. Breadth meant the fraction of unique TCRs that were SARS-CoV-2-associated, whereas depth meant the fraction of total T cells that were SARS-CoV-2-associated. Using the MIRA data, each spike-specific TCR was assigned both to the spike region to which the TCR was reactive and to a CD4 or CD8 class. Log10-transformed breadth and depth values were compared by one-way ANOVA with Sidak's multiple comparisons tests. This immuneACCESS table, as held by TCRdb, lists in-frame sequences with V and J called but not all clones. Of the missing ones, under half trace to an unresolved V gene in checked studies; the others have no known cause. V, J and clone size derive from that table, while D and trimming were established from the DNA sequence. The sample data list 83,000 or so clones, and approximately 88% of these were observed just once. Around 4.5% of the sample is held by the ten biggest clonotypes.

General study outcomes and caveats: Reportedly, almost half of the unique spike-specific TCRs recognized epitopes lying outside the regions that are mutated in the B.1.351 and B.1.1.7 variants. Participants were mostly white British, with more females than males. The authors suggested clonal diversity may have been underestimated. Because no day 14 peak-response samples were available, the repertoires could be characterized only after the peak T cell response. The 56-69-year group was small, and its depth increase did not reach significance, likely because of low power. The vaccine-associated CD4 TCRs covered the entire spike protein, and the dominant responses fell in regions 160-218 and 743-854. Conclusions about previously exposed vaccinees were limited because only a handful of AZD1222 recipients were SARS-CoV-2 seropositive at baseline. A significant rise in spike-specific TCR breadth and depth was observed after two AZD1222 doses relative to day 0 and relative to MenACWY recipients.

Turning to this clone: No cognate antigen has been identified for it. Qualities for individual bases were not recorded, and no much larger clone is one base off.

Trimming takes 6 bases from V and 5 bases from J, and the germline ends sit 11 bases apart. Per the germline V gene (reference sequence), LNHNV is the CDR1 and YYDKDF is the CDR2. The CDR3 contains 13 residues, cysteine and phenylalanine counted. The entry retains the CDR3 DNA only, 39 bases that are in frame from base 1. The TCR sequence derives from an adult in good health. This material consisted of peripheral blood, taken on day 0 of MenACWY control vaccination. The V and J segments used are TRBV15 and TRBJ1-5; a tentative D match to TRBD1 spans 6 bases. The CDR3 protein: CATRRQADQPQHF. In nucleotide form, the sequence is TGTGCCACCAGACGACAGGCTGATCAGCCCCAGCATTTT.